Presented here are 14 T cell receptor beta chains from one specimen sequenced in a study of blood T cell repertoires in COVID-19. Assay: immunoSEQ multiplex PCR; the TCRdb copy retains only in-frame clones and omits some. This table has 130,000 to 150,000 clones, approximately 83% appearing once. The sequencing input was peripheral blood. These receptors all stem from a woman aged 60-70 years with COVID-19, enrolled during active disease.

This clone was found once. DNA for the CDR3: TGTGCCAGCGGGACAGGGCTTAATGAAAAACTGTTTTTT. Residues: CASGTGLNEKLFF. The rearrangement joins TRBV2 to TRBJ1-4, with 9 positions matching TRBD1. The CDR3 is 13 residues long. The V gene end was trimmed by 8 bases and the J gene end by 4 bases; junction bases not matched to a gene: 2. Germline V gene sequence: CDR1 SNHLY, CDR2 FYNNEI.

This chain uses TRBV2 with TRBJ2-3, with 9 nucleotides matching TRBD2. Germline V gene lookup returns CDR1 SNHLY and CDR2 FYNNEI. The CDR3 contains 14 residues. Trimming cost V 11 bases and J 7 bases; bases outside gene matches: 13. The CDR3 loop is CASGLASVKNTQYF. CDR3 nucleotide sequence: TGTGCCTCCGGACTAGCGTCGGTTAAAAATACGCAGTATTTT.

The V call is TRBV3-1 (or the pseudogene TRBV3-2), the J call TRBJ2-3, with D unresolved. The germline CDR1 and CDR2 sequences are LGHDT and YNNKEL (reference sequence). CDR3 length: 12 amino acids. V was shortened by 2 bases and J by 3 bases, with 3 bases between the two germline ends. The CDR3 sequence: CASSQITDTQYF. The CDR3 DNA is TGTGCCAGCAGCCAAATAACAGATACGCAGTATTTT.

The rearrangement joins TRBV6-6 to TRBJ2-3, with 9 bases matching TRBD1. CDR3 size: 16 residues. Germline assignment: CDR1 MNHNY and CDR2 SVGAGI (reference sequence). J was trimmed by 9 bases and V by 7 bases; bases with no gene match: 17. CDR3 sequence: CASTLQGTGPQTTQYF. The CDR3, as DNA: TGTGCCAGCACCCTACAGGGGACAGGGCCACAGACCACGCAGTATTTT.

This rearrangement joins TRBV6-5 to TRBJ1-5; 7 nucleotides align to TRBD1. This CDR3 region has 16 residues. V was pared by 0 bases and J by 3 bases, with 5 bases of the junction left unmatched. CDR1 is MNHEY and CDR2 is SVGAGI in the germline V gene. CDR3 bases: TGTGCCAGCAGTTACTCGGGCACAGGGGTCAATCAGCCCCAGCATTTT. Protein sequence: CASSYSGTGVNQPQHF.

The V and J genes are TRBV6-5 and TRBJ2-5; 8 bases match TRBD1. The CDR3 covers 15 residues. Unmatched junction bases numbered 10, after V lost 6 bases and J lost 4 bases. The germline V gene encodes CDR1 MNHEY and CDR2 SVGAGI. The CDR3 bases are TGTGCCAGCAGCTGGGGGACAGGCCGTGGAGAGACCCAGTACTTC. Translating it yields CASSWGTGRGETQYF.

For the CDR3, the DNA is TGTGCCAGCAGTTACTCGGGGGGGAGGTTTGGCTACACCTTC. Its translation is CASSYSGGRFGYTF. V usage is TRBV6-5 and J usage is TRBJ1-2, with a possible D match to TRBD1 (5 bases). This CDR3 region has 14 residues. Germline V gene sequence: CDR1 MNHEY, CDR2 SVGAGI. V lost 0 bases, J lost 7 bases, and 12 bases lay in between.

The rearrangement links TRBV18 to TRBJ1-6; TRBD1 matches 8 bases. CDR3 length: 15 amino acids. Germline loops: CDR1 KGHSH, CDR2 LQKENI. Germline trimming cut 2 bases from V and 10 bases from J; bases unmatched to any gene: 7. The DNA for the CDR3 is TGTGCCAGCTCACCAGATACAGGGGGAGACTCACCCCTCCACTTT. Translated, it gives CASSPDTGGDSPLHF.

This chain links TRBV19 with TRBJ1-1; D is possibly TRBD1 (6 bases). This CDR3 region has 14 residues. Trimming removed 1 base at V and 4 bases at J, with 10 bases between. Germline lookup yields CDR1 LNHDA and CDR2 SQIVND (reference sequence). The CDR3 sequence is CASSIGGGGTEAFF. In nucleotides, the CDR3 is TGTGCCAGTAGTATAGGGGGAGGGGGCACTGAAGCTTTCTTT.

This clone showed up just once. The chain joins TRBV3-1 (or the pseudogene TRBV3-2) to TRBJ2-4, with TRBD2 as a possible D gene (7 bases). V was clipped by 1 base and J by 4 bases, with 14 bases between them. CDR3 length: 16 amino acids. In germline, CDR1 is LGHDT, CDR2 YNNKEL (reference sequence). The CDR3 DNA is TGTGCCAGCAGCCAAGTCACCGGGGGGCCTAAAAACATTCAGTACTTC. Protein sequence: CASSQVTGGPKNIQYF.

The rearrangement uses TRBV7-9 and TRBJ2-2; the match to TRBD1 covers 10 bases. The V gene end was trimmed by 5 bases and the J gene end by 2 bases; junction bases not matched to a gene: 11. The CDR3 extends over 18 amino acids. Germline V CDR1 and CDR2: SEHNR, FQNEAQ (reference sequence). The CDR3 DNA is TGTGCCAGCAGCACCTGGACAGGGGGGGTAAGAAACACCGGGGAGCTGTTTTTT. Residues: CASSTWTGGVRNTGELFF.

V is TRBV7-9 and J is TRBJ2-2; 12 bases agree with TRBD1. The CDR3 spans 15 residues. CDR1 SEHNR and CDR2 FQNEAQ come from the germline V gene (reference sequence). Trimming cost V 6 bases and J 7 bases; bases outside gene matches: 6. CDR3 DNA sequence: TGTGCCAGCAGACCGGGACAGGGGGCCGGCGGGGAGCTGTTTTTT. It translates to CASRPGQGAGGELFF.

The gene calls are TRBV19 and TRBJ2-4; the match to TRBD1 covers 8 bases. Trimming at V came to 7 bases and at J to 0 bases, leaving 11 bases not matched to a gene. Germline assignment: CDR1 LNHDA and CDR2 SQIVND (reference sequence). The CDR3 consists of 17 residues. The CDR3 DNA reads TGTGCCAGTATCCTGGACAGGGCCAACTTAGCCAAAAACATTCAGTACTTC. Protein: CASILDRANLAKNIQYF. The variable domain in full, completed from reference TRBV19 and TRBJ2-4, reads DGGITQSPKYLFRKEGQNVTLSCEQNLNHDAMYWYRQDPGQGLRLIYYSQIVNDFQKGDIAEGYSVSREKKESFPLTVTSAQKNPTAFYLCASILDRANLAKNIQYFGAGTRLSVL.

The rearrangement uses TRBV5-1 and TRBJ2-2, with TRBD2 identical over 8 bases. The CDR3 runs to 16 residues. Germline V gene sequence: CDR1 SGHRS, CDR2 YFSETQ. The J segment lost 5 bases and the V segment lost 0 bases, leaving 6 bases of the junction unmatched. The CDR3 coding sequence is TGCGCCAGCAGCTTGGCACTAGCGGAGCCTACCGGGGAGCTGTTTTTT. It specifies CASSLALAEPTGELFF.